A selection of T cell receptor beta chains follows, all from one sample in a study of T cell responses to AZD1222 COVID-19 vaccine. Measured with immunoSEQ multiplex PCR; TCRdb has only the in-frame clones, and not every one. The table lists fewer than 150,000 clones, about 89% of them singletons. The material was peripheral blood, obtained 28 days after the second AZD1222 dose. The source is an adult who received the AZD1222 COVID-19 vaccine. Both conserved end residues are part of each CDR3. The D gene is left open where the match is weak. Rows may omit the clone size; those that give it use once, few, many or a size class.

J gene: TRBJ2-5; V gene: TRBV6-4; clone size: once; D gene: TRBD1; CDR3 protein: CASSDGDSPYQETQYF; CDR3 DNA: TGTGCCAGCAGTGACGGGGACAGCCCGTACCAAGAGACCCAGTACTTC
J gene: TRBJ1-5; V gene: TRBV5-1; clone size: -; D gene: -; CDR3 protein: CASSLAPDSYQPQHF; CDR3 DNA: TGCGCCAGCAGCTTGGCCCCGGACAGTTATCAGCCCCAGCATTTT
J gene: TRBJ2-7; V gene: TRBV6-2/TRBV6-3; clone size: -; D gene: TRBD2; CDR3 protein: CASSFGGGAFYEQYF; CDR3 DNA: TGTGCCAGCAGTTTCGGCGGGGGGGCCTTCTACGAGCAGTACTTC
J gene: TRBJ1-2; V gene: TRBV5-1; clone size: -; D gene: -; CDR3 protein: CASSLSQVYGYTF; CDR3 DNA: TGCGCCAGCAGCTTGAGTCAGGTCTATGGCTACACCTTC
J gene: TRBJ1-5; V gene: TRBV27; clone size: -; D gene: -; CDR3 protein: CASSSSVLSNQPQHF; CDR3 DNA: TGTGCCAGCAGTTCGTCGGTACTGAGCAATCAGCCCCAGCATTTT
J gene: TRBJ2-1; V gene: TRBV11-2; clone size: -; D gene: -; CDR3 protein: CASSLGAITLGDEQFF; CDR3 DNA: TGTGCCAGCAGCTTAGGGGCCATAACCCTGGGGGATGAGCAGTTCTTC
J gene: TRBJ2-1; V gene: TRBV7-2; clone size: -; D gene: TRBD2; CDR3 protein: CASSLDSGRAYNEQFF; CDR3 DNA: TGTGCCAGCAGCTTGGATAGCGGGAGGGCCTACAATGAGCAGTTCTTC
J gene: TRBJ2-7; V gene: TRBV27; clone size: -; D gene: -; CDR3 protein: CASRGRGVEQYF; CDR3 DNA: TGTGCCAGCAGAGGCAGGGGGGTCGAGCAGTACTTC
J gene: TRBJ1-5; V gene: TRBV27; clone size: once; D gene: -; CDR3 protein: CASSLRTDQPQHF; CDR3 DNA: TGTGCCAGCAGTTTACGTACGGATCAGCCCCAGCATTTT
J gene: TRBJ1-6; V gene: TRBV18; clone size: -; D gene: TRBD1; CDR3 protein: CASSPRGQGGPLHF; CDR3 DNA: TGTGCCAGCTCACCCCGAGGACAGGGGGGACCCCTCCACTTT
J gene: TRBJ1-1; V gene: TRBV30; clone size: -; D gene: TRBD1; CDR3 protein: CAWSVDRATEAFF; CDR3 DNA: TGTGCCTGGAGTGTGGACAGGGCGACTGAAGCTTTCTTT
J gene: TRBJ1-1; V gene: TRBV7-9; clone size: -; D gene: TRBD1; CDR3 protein: CASSTGDTEAFF; CDR3 DNA: TGTGCCAGCTCGACAGGGGACACTGAAGCTTTCTTT
J gene: TRBJ1-1; V gene: TRBV5-1; clone size: -; D gene: -; CDR3 protein: CASSPGVRGTEAFF; CDR3 DNA: TGCGCCAGCAGCCCGGGGGTCAGGGGCACTGAAGCTTTCTTT
J gene: TRBJ1-2; V gene: TRBV5-1; clone size: once; D gene: TRBD1; CDR3 protein: CASTPGTGFGYTF; CDR3 DNA: TGCGCCAGCACCCCCGGGACAGGGTTTGGCTACACCTTC
J gene: TRBJ1-2; V gene: TRBV29-1; clone size: -; D gene: -; CDR3 protein: CSVGDIYGYTF; CDR3 DNA: TGCAGCGTCGGGGACATTTATGGCTACACCTTC
J gene: TRBJ1-3; V gene: TRBV29-1; clone size: -; D gene: -; CDR3 protein: CSVAGVSSGNTIYF; CDR3 DNA: TGCAGCGTTGCAGGAGTGAGCTCTGGAAACACCATATATTTT
J gene: TRBJ2-4; V gene: TRBV11-2; clone size: -; D gene: -; CDR3 protein: CASSANLENIQYF; CDR3 DNA: TGTGCCAGCAGCGCGAATCTCGAAAACATTCAGTACTTC
J gene: TRBJ1-2; V gene: TRBV6-5; clone size: -; D gene: TRBD1; CDR3 protein: CASSYWGQGFYGYTF; CDR3 DNA: TGTGCCAGCAGTTATTGGGGACAGGGGTTTTATGGCTACACCTTC
J gene: TRBJ2-1; V gene: TRBV19; clone size: -; D gene: TRBD2; CDR3 protein: CASTERASGPYNEQFF; CDR3 DNA: TGTGCCAGTACAGAGCGAGCTAGCGGACCTTACAATGAGCAGTTCTTC
J gene: TRBJ2-1; V gene: TRBV4-2; clone size: -; D gene: -; CDR3 protein: CASSQVSLATGNEQFF; CDR3 DNA: TGTGCCAGCAGCCAAGTTAGTCTAGCCACGGGGAATGAGCAGTTCTTC